One and the same sample provided the 23 T cell receptor beta chains below, sequenced in a study of blood T cell repertoires in COVID-19. Using immunoSEQ multiplex PCR, the repertoire was profiled, and TCRdb retains in-frame clones only, with some absent. In the table there are about 200,000 clones, approximately 90% of which are singletons. The sequenced material came from peripheral blood. These receptor sequences come from a human donor in a cohort sampled during active COVID-19.

This clone is a singleton in its sample. The chain links TRBV6-1 to TRBJ2-7, with D tentatively TRBD1 (6 bases). The germline CDR1 and CDR2 sequences are MNHNS and SASEGT. V was shortened by 0 bases and J by 7 bases, with 19 bases between the two germline ends. CDR3 length equals 16 residues. The CDR3 DNA follows: TGTGCCAGCAGTGAAGCTTTGGGGGCCAGTTCGGGGGAGCAGTACTTC. Translation gives CASSEALGASSGEQYF.

V and J are TRBV2 and TRBJ2-7, with 8 bases aligning to TRBD2. The CDR3 covers 15 residues. Trimming took 4 bases from V and 6 from J; bases not matched to a gene: 11. Per the germline V gene, CDR1 is SNHLY and CDR2 is FYNNEI. CDR3 nucleotides: TGTGCCAGCAGTGCTGTTAGCGGGGCCCCCCGCGAGCAGTACTTC. Amino acids: CASSAVSGAPREQYF.

The chain couples TRBV4-3 to TRBJ2-7, with D perhaps TRBD1 (5 bases). The V and J ends lost 0 bases and 7 bases respectively, with 10 bases between them. The length of the CDR3 is 13 residues. Germline V gene data show CDR1 as LGHNA and CDR2 as YSLEER. CDR3 in DNA: TGCGCCAGCAGCCAAGAAGGGGTAGCAGAGCAGTACTTC. Its protein product is CASSQEGVAEQYF.

The chain joins TRBV7-9 to TRBJ2-1, with D possibly matching TRBD2 (6 bases). The CDR3 loop spans 12 amino acids. The germline V gene encodes CDR1 SEHNR and CDR2 FQNEAQ (reference sequence). The V and J ends lost 5 bases and 13 bases respectively, with 15 bases between them. The CDR3 is CASSQMEGLQFF. The DNA for the CDR3 is TGTGCCAGCAGCCAAATGGAGGGTTTACAGTTCTTC.

The chain carries TRBV6-5 and TRBJ2-5; D call uncertain. Trimming pared 3 bases from V and 4 bases from J, leaving 3 bases between. The CDR3 spans 11 residues. Germline V CDR1 and CDR2: MNHEY, SVGAGI. This CDR3 is CASSYRETQYF. DNA for the CDR3: TGTGCCAGCAGTTATAGAGAGACCCAGTACTTC.

The J gene is TRBJ2-7, the V gene TRBV7-2; no firm D call. Germline CDR1 and CDR2: SGHTA and FQGNSA. V was pared by 1 base and J by 9 bases, with 16 bases between. This CDR3 is 14 amino acids long. CDR3: CASSLDRATPAQYF. The DNA of the CDR3 is TGTGCCAGCAGCTTAGATCGAGCGACGCCGGCGCAGTACTTC. Based on the CDR3 plus reference TRBV7-2 and TRBJ2-7, the full variable domain is GAGVSQSPSNKVTEKGKDVELRCDPISGHTALYWYRQSLGQGLEFLIYFQGNSAPDKSGLPSDRFSAERTGGSVSTLTIQRTQQEDSAVYLCASSLDRATPAQYFGPGTRLTVT.

The genes are TRBV6-5 and TRBJ2-7, with D possibly being TRBD2 (6 bases). Germline loops: CDR1 MNHEY, CDR2 SVGAGI. V was trimmed by 0 bases and J by 4 bases, leaving 13 bases between them. The CDR3 consists of 15 residues. This chain's CDR3 is CASSYSRGIGYEQYF. The CDR3 coding sequence is TGTGCCAGCAGTTACTCGCGGGGAATCGGATACGAGCAGTACTTC.

Here the CDR3 reads CASSFTSGGYSYEQYF. The CDR3 DNA is TGTGCCAGCAGCTTTACTAGCGGGGGATACTCCTACGAGCAGTACTTC. This sequence joins TRBV13 and TRBJ2-7, with 11 bases lining up with TRBD2. V was pared by 3 bases and J by 0 bases, with 4 bases of the junction left unmatched. Germline CDR1 and CDR2: PRHDT and FYEKMQ (reference sequence). The CDR3 is made up of 16 amino acids.

This clone has only a few counts. The J gene is TRBJ2-1, the V gene TRBV14; TRBD2 matches at 10 bases. J gave up 6 bases and V 4 bases, and 6 bases lay outside the gene matches. The CDR3 is 15 residues long. Per germline, CDR1 SGHDN and CDR2 FVKESK. DNA for the CDR3: TGTGCCAGCAGCCCCGGGACTAGCGAAACCAATGAGCAGTTCTTC. Translated: CASSPGTSETNEQFF. Based on the CDR3 plus reference TRBV14 and TRBJ2-1, the full variable domain is EAGVTQFPSHSVIEKGQTVTLRCDPISGHDNLYWYRRVMGKEIKFLLHFVKESKQDESGMPNNRFLAERTGGTYSTLKVQPAELEDSGVYFCASSPGTSETNEQFFGPGTRLTVL.

This chain uses TRBV3-1 (or the pseudogene TRBV3-2) with TRBJ2-2; 9 nucleotides match TRBD1. With 1 base clipped from V and 2 bases from J, the junction kept 11 bases outside the gene matches. The CDR3 covers 19 residues. Germline V gene lookup returns CDR1 LGHDT and CDR2 YNNKEL (reference sequence). The CDR3 DNA is TGTGCCAGCAGCCAAGTAATTTTGCGGACAGGGGAAAACACCGGGGAGCTGTTTTTT. It translates to CASSQVILRTGENTGELFF.

The chain employs TRBV2 and TRBJ2-3, with D possibly being TRBD1 (6 bases). Trimming left V 2 bases short and J 2 bases short, with 8 bases between. The V gene's germline CDR1 is SNHLY and CDR2 FYNNEI. The length of the CDR3 is 14 residues. The CDR3 DNA reads TGTGCCAGCAGTGAAAGGGACATCACAGATACGCAGTATTTT. Protein product: CASSERDITDTQYF.

This sequence joins TRBV15 and TRBJ1-2; D ambiguous. V was pared by 0 bases and J by 1 base, with 9 bases between. This CDR3 comprises 15 residues. Germline V gives CDR1 LNHNV, CDR2 YYDKDF (reference sequence). CDR3 nucleotides: TGTGCCACCAGCAGAGATCGTACTGTTAACTATGGCTACACCTTC. It encodes CATSRDRTVNYGYTF.

This clone was counted a single time. The chain combines TRBV2 with TRBJ2-7, with a weak D call TRBD2 (6 bases). CDR3 size: 13 residues. V was trimmed by 5 bases and J by 1 base, leaving 9 bases between them. Per germline, CDR1 SNHLY and CDR2 FYNNEI. The CDR3 is CASSLEGSYEQYF. CDR3 DNA sequence: TGTGCCAGCAGTTTGGAGGGATCCTACGAGCAGTACTTC.

The chain carries TRBV9 and TRBJ2-2, with TRBD2 identical over 14 bases. The CDR3 spans 20 residues. The germline gives CDR1 SGDLS, CDR2 YYNGEE. Trimming took 4 bases from V and 4 from J; bases not matched to a gene: 15. CDR3 sequence reads: CASSRLTTSGGARGTGELFF. CDR3 DNA: TGTGCCAGCAGCCGGCTCACGACTAGCGGGGGGGCCCGGGGCACCGGGGAGCTGTTTTTT.

J is TRBJ2-1 and V is TRBV4-3, with TRBD1 as a possible D gene (5 bases). The CDR3 runs 12 residues. V was trimmed by 0 bases and J by 12 bases, leaving 9 bases between them. From germline, CDR1 is LGHNA and CDR2 YSLEER. Here the CDR3 DNA reads TGCGCCAGCAGCCAAGAGGGGCATGGGCAGTTCTTC. This sequence encodes CASSQEGHGQFF.

The V gene is TRBV9, the J gene TRBJ1-2; 9 bases align to TRBD1. The CDR3 extends over 15 amino acids. The V gene's germline CDR1 is SGDLS and CDR2 YYNGEE. V lost 0 bases, J lost 5 bases, and 5 bases stayed unmatched. The CDR3 coding sequence is TGTGCCAGCAGCGTAGACCAGACAGGGGGATATGGCTACACCTTC. This sequence encodes CASSVDQTGGYGYTF.

This clone showed up just once. The rearrangement joins TRBV25-1 to TRBJ2-3, with D maybe TRBD2 (6 bases). Germline lookup yields CDR1 MGHDK and CDR2 SYGVNS. The CDR3 is 13 amino acids. V was shortened by 6 bases and J by 3 bases, with 10 bases between the two germline ends. CDR3 amino acids: CASRVTSTDTQYF. The CDR3, as DNA: TGTGCCAGCAGGGTGACTAGTACAGATACGCAGTATTTT.

The chain recombines TRBV3-1 (or the pseudogene TRBV3-2) with TRBJ1-2, with TRBD1 matching 8 bases. Germline V gives CDR1 LGHDT, CDR2 YNNKEL (reference sequence). V lost 4 bases to trimming and J lost 4 bases; unmatched junction nucleotides: 5. There are 14 residues in the CDR3. Written as DNA, the CDR3 is TGTGCCAGCAGCCGAGGACAGGGTCTCTATGGCTACACCTTC. Its protein is CASSRGQGLYGYTF.

This clone was seen more than once but under ten times. The chain is built from TRBV3-1 (or the pseudogene TRBV3-2) and TRBJ2-7; D might be TRBD1 (5 bases). The CDR3 length is 16 residues. With 0 bases removed from V and 4 bases from J, the gap between germline ends came to 16 bases. Germline-derived CDR1 and CDR2 are LGHDT and YNNKEL (reference sequence). CDR3 amino acids: CASSQDLAGWAYEQYF. CDR3 sequence (DNA): TGTGCCAGCAGCCAAGATCTCGCAGGGTGGGCTTACGAGCAGTACTTC.

This rearrangement joins TRBV10-2 to TRBJ1-6; the D gene is possibly TRBD1 (5 bases). The V and J ends lost 3 bases and 7 bases respectively, with 16 bases between them. This CDR3 region has 16 residues. The V gene's germline CDR1 is WSHSY and CDR2 SAAADI. The CDR3 region is CASSERGLLGNSPLHF. In nucleotides, the CDR3 is TGCGCCAGCAGTGAACGGGGACTGCTGGGGAATTCACCCCTCCACTTT.

The chain carries TRBV3-1 (or the pseudogene TRBV3-2) and TRBJ2-5; TRBD1 is a possible D gene (5 bases). This CDR3 contains 16 residues. The germline V gene encodes CDR1 LGHDT and CDR2 YNNKEL (reference sequence). V shed 0 bases and J shed 4 bases, with 15 bases lying between them. CDR3 amino acids: CASSQEKIGRAETQYF. DNA of the CDR3: TGTGCCAGCAGCCAAGAAAAAATTGGCAGGGCAGAGACCCAGTACTTC.

The chain has TRBV7-6 and TRBJ1-1; 9 nucleotides align to TRBD1. Looked up from germline, CDR1 is SGHVS and CDR2 is FNYEAQ. CDR3 length: 16 amino acids. V lost 2 bases and J lost 4; bases outside the gene matches: 8. CDR3 sequence: CASSLLGTGRGTEAFF. CDR3 in DNA: TGTGCCAGCAGCTTACTCGGGACAGGGAGGGGCACTGAAGCTTTCTTT.

This clone was seen once. The chain recombines TRBV30 with TRBJ2-3, with TRBD1 matching 7 bases. V dropped 2 bases and J dropped 4; count of bases not matched to a gene: 6. Germline loops: CDR1 GTSNPN, CDR2 SVGIG (reference sequence). The CDR3 has 14 residues. The CDR3 here is CAWSRDSRADTQYF. The CDR3 DNA sequence: TGTGCCTGGAGTCGGGACAGTCGGGCAGATACGCAGTATTTT.